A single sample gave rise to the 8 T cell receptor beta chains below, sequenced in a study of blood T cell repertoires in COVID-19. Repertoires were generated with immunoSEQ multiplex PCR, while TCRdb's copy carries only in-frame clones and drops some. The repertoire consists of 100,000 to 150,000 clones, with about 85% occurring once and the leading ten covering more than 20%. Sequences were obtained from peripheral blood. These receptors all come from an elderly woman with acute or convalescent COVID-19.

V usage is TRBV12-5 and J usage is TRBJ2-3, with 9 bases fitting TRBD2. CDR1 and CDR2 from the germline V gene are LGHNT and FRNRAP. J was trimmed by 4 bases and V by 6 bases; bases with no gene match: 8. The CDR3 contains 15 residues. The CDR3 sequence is CASGPLSGGPDTQYF. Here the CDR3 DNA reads TGTGCTAGTGGGCCTCTGAGCGGGGGGCCAGATACGCAGTATTTT.

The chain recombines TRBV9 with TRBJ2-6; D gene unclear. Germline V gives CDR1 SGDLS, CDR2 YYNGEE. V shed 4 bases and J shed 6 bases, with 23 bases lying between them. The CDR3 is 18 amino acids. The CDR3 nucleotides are TGTGCCAGCAGCCACCCCCGGAGTGGCCGTCGCGAGGCCAACGTCCTGACTTTC. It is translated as CASSHPRSGRREANVLTF. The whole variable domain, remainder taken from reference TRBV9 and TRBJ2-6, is DSGVTQTPKHLITATGQRVTLRCSPRSGDLSVYWYQQSLDQGLQFLIQYYNGEERAKGNILERFSAQQFPDLHSELNLSSLELGDSALYFCASSHPRSGRREANVLTFGAGSRLTVL.

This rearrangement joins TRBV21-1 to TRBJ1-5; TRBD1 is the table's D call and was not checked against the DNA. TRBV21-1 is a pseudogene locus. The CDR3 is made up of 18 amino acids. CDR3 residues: CASTSPGTNSNSNQPQHF. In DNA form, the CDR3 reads TGTGCCAGCACCTCCCCCGGGACAAACTCTAATAGCAATCAGCCCCAGCATTTT.

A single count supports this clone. CDR3 loop: CASSSIDRVNTEAFF. The CDR3 nucleotides are TGCGCCAGCAGCTCAATAGACAGGGTGAACACTGAAGCTTTCTTT. The rearrangement links TRBV5-1 to TRBJ1-1; 7 bases are shared with TRBD1. The CDR3 length is 15 residues. The trim removed 3 bases at V and 0 bases at J, leaving 5 bases unmatched. Germline loops: CDR1 SGHRS, CDR2 YFSETQ.

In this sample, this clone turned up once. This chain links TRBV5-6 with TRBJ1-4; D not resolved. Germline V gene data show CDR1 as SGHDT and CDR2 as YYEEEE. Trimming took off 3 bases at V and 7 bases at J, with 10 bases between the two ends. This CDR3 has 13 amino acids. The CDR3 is CASSSWRGEKLFF. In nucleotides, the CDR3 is TGTGCCAGCAGCTCCTGGCGGGGTGAAAAACTGTTTTTT. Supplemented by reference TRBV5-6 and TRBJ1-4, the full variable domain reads DAGVTQSPTHLIKTRGQQVTLRCSPKSGHDTVSWYQQALGQGPQFIFQYYEEEERQRGNFPDRFSGHQFPNYSSELNVNALLLGDSALYLCASSSWRGEKLFFGSGTQLSVL.

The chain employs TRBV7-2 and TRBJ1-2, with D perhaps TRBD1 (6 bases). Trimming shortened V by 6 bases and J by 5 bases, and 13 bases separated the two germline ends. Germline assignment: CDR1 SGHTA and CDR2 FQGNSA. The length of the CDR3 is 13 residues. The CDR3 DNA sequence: TGTGCCAGCAGTCGGACAGTGAATTATGGCTACACCTTC. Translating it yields CASSRTVNYGYTF.

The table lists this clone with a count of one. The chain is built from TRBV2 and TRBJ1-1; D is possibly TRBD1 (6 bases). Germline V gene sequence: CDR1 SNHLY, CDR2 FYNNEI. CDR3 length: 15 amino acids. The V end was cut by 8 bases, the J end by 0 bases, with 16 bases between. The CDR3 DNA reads TGTGCCAGCGGACAGCCTCTTGTCATGAACACTGAAGCTTTCTTT. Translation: CASGQPLVMNTEAFF.

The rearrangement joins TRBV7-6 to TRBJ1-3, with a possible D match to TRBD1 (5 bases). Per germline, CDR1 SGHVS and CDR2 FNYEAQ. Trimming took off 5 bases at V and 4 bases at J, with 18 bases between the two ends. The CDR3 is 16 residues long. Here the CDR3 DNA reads TGTGCCAGCAGCGAACGAGTAGGGGCTTTCGGAAACACCATATATTTT. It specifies CASSERVGAFGNTIYF.